The 5 T cell receptor beta chains in this list originate from one sample, sequenced in a study of blood T cell repertoires in COVID-19. The method was immunoSEQ multiplex PCR; TCRdb's version includes in-frame clones alone and lacks a portion of them. Of 150,000 to 200,000 clones in the sample, around 92% were seen once. Sequenced sample: peripheral blood. All receptors derive from a man between 60 and 70 years old with acute or convalescent COVID-19.

This clone was recorded only once. The J gene is TRBJ1-1, the V gene TRBV27; weak D call: TRBD1 (6 bases). Per the germline V gene, CDR1 is MNHEY and CDR2 is SMNVEV (reference sequence). V lost 4 bases, J lost 1 base, and 10 bases lay in between. The CDR3 has 14 residues. The CDR3 spells CASSSQGANTEAFF. In DNA form, the CDR3 reads TGTGCCAGCAGTTCACAGGGTGCGAACACTGAAGCTTTCTTT.

The chain links TRBV14 to TRBJ2-3, with 10 bases that match TRBD2. The CDR3 runs to 17 residues. Germline loops: CDR1 SGHDN, CDR2 FVKESK. V gave up 0 bases and J gave up 5 bases; unmatched junction bases: 8. CDR3 sequence: CASSQDRAGGLQDTQYF. The CDR3 DNA follows: TGTGCCAGCAGCCAAGATCGAGCGGGGGGGCTCCAAGATACGCAGTATTTT.

To note about this clone: Sequence at one end of the junction differs from germline and may be a read error. The chain employs TRBV30 and TRBJ1-1; D remains ambiguous. Germline CDR1 GTSNPN, CDR2 SVGIG (reference sequence). The CDR3 extends over 13 amino acids. The CDR3 reads CVWSAQADTEAFF. The DNA of the CDR3 is TGTGTCTGGAGTGCCCAGGCCGACACTGAAGCTTTCTTT.

This CDR3 is CASSYSGGRVQGQPQHF. CDR3 nucleotide sequence: TGTGCCAGCAGTTACTCTGGCGGCAGGGTACAGGGTCAGCCCCAGCATTTT. V is TRBV6-2 or TRBV6-3 and J is TRBJ1-5; a possible D gene is TRBD1 (6 bases). The CDR3 loop spans 17 amino acids. Trimming pared 0 bases from V and 6 bases from J, leaving 18 bases between. Germline assignment: CDR1 MNHEY and CDR2 SVGEGT.

The chain employs TRBV30 and TRBJ1-3; D possibly corresponds to TRBD1 (5 bases). V was trimmed by 2 bases and J by 4 bases, leaving 12 bases between them. The CDR3 length is 14 residues. Germline V CDR1 and CDR2: GTSNPN, SVGIG (reference sequence). The CDR3 spells CAWSLAGSGNTIYF. The CDR3 DNA reads TGTGCCTGGAGTCTGGCAGGGTCGGGAAACACCATATATTTT.